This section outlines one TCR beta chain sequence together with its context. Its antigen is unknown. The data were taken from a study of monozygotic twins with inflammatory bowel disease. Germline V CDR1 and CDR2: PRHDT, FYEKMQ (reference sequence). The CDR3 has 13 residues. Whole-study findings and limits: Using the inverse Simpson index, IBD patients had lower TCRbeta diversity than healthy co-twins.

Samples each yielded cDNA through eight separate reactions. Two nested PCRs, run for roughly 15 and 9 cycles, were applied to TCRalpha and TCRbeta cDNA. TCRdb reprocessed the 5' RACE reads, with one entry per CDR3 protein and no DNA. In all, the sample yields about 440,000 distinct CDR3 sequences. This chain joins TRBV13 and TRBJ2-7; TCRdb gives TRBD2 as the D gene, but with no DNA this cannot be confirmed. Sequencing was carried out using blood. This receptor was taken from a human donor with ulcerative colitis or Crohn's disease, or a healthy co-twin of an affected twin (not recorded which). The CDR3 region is CASSIAGSYEQYF.